One TCR beta chain is described in this entry. Its antigen is not yet known. There are no base qualities to consult, and no much larger clone falls within one base. The data belong to a study of cytomegalovirus exposure and HLA in healthy donors (TCRdb year 2017). As for the study more broadly: An earlier analysis of roughly 610 of the donors reported 276 Gb of sequence data and 95 million to 140 million unique TCR beta sequences obtained from about 170 million T cells. Donor age, sex, ethnicity and CMV serostatus were collected together with the repertoire data. All discovery cohort repertoires had been generated using a single sequencing platform. A later analysis re-analyzed previously published TCR beta repertoires from 600 to 850 donors and added high-resolution HLA genotyping to study TCR occurrence patterns. The number of typed donors differed by locus: about 620-640 for A, B, C, DRB1 and DQB1; 500 to 550 for DQA1; over 600 for DPA1; and around 490 for DPB1. Across roughly 420 genotyped donors of the cohort, an average of approximately 240,000 unique TCR beta nucleotide sequences per donor were sequenced, and roughly 18% of those sequences were non-productive. Of the roughly 400 genotyped donors, approximately 80% fell in the genetic ancestry cluster associated with self-reported Caucasian donors. To predict cytomegalovirus infection status, the study combined high-throughput TCR immunosequencing, statistical association of individual TCRs with disease status, and machine learning. The study aimed to test whether cataloging public T cell receptors could reveal signatures of past pathogen exposure. In an earlier analysis of a few hundred of the donors, high-throughput TCR beta sequencing was used to judge whether each TCR beta V gene segment behaved as functional or pseudogenic. In the later analysis, no new phenotypic data were used to find candidate immune exposures; instead, reliance was placed on TCR beta sequences and their occurrence across donors. About five DR-DQ haplotypes were handled as single units for association and clustering because linkage in the cohort was strong. Besides the first cohort of about 730 subjects, a separate validation cohort made up of some 110 different subjects was used. Class I and class II HLA loci were covered by the typing at four-digit resolution. The study used immunosequencing to profile the T cell repertoires of several hundred subjects and linked those repertoires to cytomegalovirus serostatus. An early release covering more than 500 HLA-typed donors comprised approximately 300 gigabases of sequencing data and tens of millions of unique TCR sequences. A later genetic analysis used genome-wide SNP genotypes for 398 of the 666 donors, treating that subset as a discovery cohort. The paper as a whole reports these results and caveats: A later genetic analysis associated a missense DCLRE1C variant with V-gene and J-gene trimming of TCR beta chains, and an independent cohort replicated the association. Because the 87-base-pair reads could not distinguish some IMGT-functional V segments, including TRBV6-2 and TRBV6-3, those segments were excluded. A few of the identified cytomegalovirus-associated TCR beta chains were confirmed in vitro to be specific for cytomegalovirus antigens. In a later analysis, the rate of TCR association differed among HLA loci, with DRB1 alleles having the most associated TCRs and HLA-C alleles having the fewest. Across donors, most TCR sequences were observed very rarely, whereas some public TCRs were present in many individuals. Several of the top co-occurrence clusters appeared to be linked to parvovirus B19, influenza, CMV and Epstein-Barr virus, according to a later analysis. About 15 rarely observed V segments, including chromosome 9 orphons, were excluded from the earlier analysis of approximately 500 of the donors because counts were too low. Immune exposure information for the cohort was limited to CMV serostatus. Strong co-occurrence of HLA alleles, especially DR and DQ, made assigning TCR associations to individual alleles difficult. Roughly uniform sequencing depth across donors was assumed in presence/absence analyses, although this assumption may not hold. Linkage disequilibrium might explain the correlated functional status among segregating V segments, but an unknown experimental factor could not be excluded. HLA typing was unavailable for some donors at each locus, so association tests used only the typed subset. In the study, around 150 TCR beta chains were listed as associated with cytomegalovirus. In a later analysis, HLA-associated TCR beta chains were found to be more clonally expanded and to have lower generation probabilities than equally common non-associated chains. A cluster of highly shared sequence variants was judged likely to be a technical artifact of the sequencing pipeline. According to the authors, the approach could potentially be generalized to other disease states and immunological phenotypes. In an earlier analysis of some 500 of the donors, most TCR beta V segments were observed in productive rearrangements about 87% or about 30% of the time, broadly matching IMGT annotations. Cytomegalovirus status was reported to be diagnosed by the classifier with high specificity and sensitivity in both the original and validation cohorts. Only TCR beta chains were sequenced in this cohort, and the absence of alpha or paired-chain data limited detectable features. In a later analysis, over 15,000 TCR beta sequences were associated with specific HLA alleles at a false discovery rate of 0.05. Most CMV-associated TCR beta chains appeared to be HLA-restricted in a later analysis, and the HLA associations seemed to be driven largely by CMV exposure. Compared with the approximately 700-donor mean, donors in an Asian-associated ancestry cluster had fewer N-insertions in productive TCRs, according to a later genetic analysis. A further reported finding was that TCR beta sequences accurately predicted the HLA-A and HLA-B alleles for most subjects in the first cohort.

Trimming at the junction amounts to 7 bases on V and 5 bases on J, and the germline ends lie 12 bases apart. The CDR3 starts with the cysteine, ends with the phenylalanine, and has 13 residues. The DNA shown is the 39-base CDR3, in frame from base 1. The CDR1 and CDR2 encoded by the germline V gene (reference sequence) are LNHDA and SQIVND. Library construction relied on the immunoSEQ multiplex PCR assay. The multiplex PCR relied on a mix of 60 forward primers for TCR Vbeta segments and 13 reverse primers for TCR Jbeta segments. Amplification of the CDR3 region of rearranged TCR beta genes was performed with a multiplex PCR assay on genomic DNA. On the Illumina HiSeq System, the amplified TCR beta libraries were sequenced as 87-base-pair reads. The authors' analysis ran thus. Across the roughly 670 repertoires, a later analysis counted approximately 75 million unique TCR beta chains, around 11 million of which were shared by at least two donors. A nearest-neighbor algorithm error-corrected the raw reads and collapsed the reads into unique sequences, merging closely related sequences to remove PCR and sequencing errors. V, D and J gene segments were assigned by aligning CDR3 sequences to IMGT reference sequences. For a sequence to be retained, a match of at least six nucleotides was required to both a V gene segment and a J gene segment. Rearrangements were called productive when the CDR3 lacked stop codons and stayed in frame with V and J; all others were non-productive. Following IMGT convention, CDR3 was defined as the stretch from the second conserved V-encoded cysteine to the conserved J-encoded phenylalanine. Sequences without an unambiguous match to a single V gene segment were excluded from the earlier analysis of almost 600 of the donors. An earlier analysis of over 450 of the donors classified V segments as functional when productive rearrangements were above 56.7% and as segregating when the standard deviation between donors was above 5%. A statistical classification framework was developed to diagnose cytomegalovirus status using the catalog of TCR beta chain sequences. In a later analysis, TCR nucleotide sequences were compared against IMGT/GENE-DB human TR gene sequences so that V and J genes could be assigned. In a later analysis, CDR3 sequences and most-parsimonious VDJ recombination scenarios were assigned using the TCRdist pipeline. In a later analysis, each TCR beta chain was defined by its CDR3 amino acid sequence together with its V-gene family, and reads without a unique V-gene family were excluded. To address suspected cross-contamination and a sequencing artifact, a later analysis removed over 500 highly shared, low-generation-probability nucleotide sequences. In a later analysis, a clonal expansion index for each public chain was calculated from normalized within-repertoire ranks of inferred template counts. In a later analysis, generation probabilities were computed using a VDJ recombination model fitted to out-of-frame rearrangements, and the results were checked against IGoR. A later analysis scored TCR-TCR, TCR-HLA and TCR-CMV co-occurrence with hypergeometric tests, applying a repertoire-size bias correction to TCR pairs. False discovery rates were estimated in a later analysis by permuting HLA or CMV assignments 20 times. In a later analysis, co-occurring TCRs were grouped using DBSCAN, and TCRdist sequence similarity was added for clustering within HLA-allele-positive subsets. For co-occurrence clustering, repertoires with fewer than 30,000 or more than 120,000 public chains were excluded, along with roughly 5 repertoires with anomalous nucleotide sharing. Imported from immuneACCESS, the table was reduced by TCRdb to in-frame sequences with V and J called. These copies leave out some clones; in studies compared against another copy, an unresolved V gene accounts for under half, and the cause of the remainder is not known. V and J calls and clone size are copied from that table; D and trimming were computed from the DNA. The sample includes roughly 120,000 clones, with approximately 69% observed a single time. Roughly 11% of the sample comes from the top ten.

The cohort consisted of 670 or so healthy bone marrow donors. At the time of sampling, every cohort member was nominally healthy, though immune exposures that went unrecorded were likely present. The donor was CMV seropositive and was included in the group of around 300 seropositive cohort members. A peripheral blood sample was provided by each donor, and peripheral blood mononuclear cells were used for TCR beta sequencing. The Qiagen DNeasy Blood Extraction Kit was used to extract genomic DNA from the blood cell samples. Here the chain combines TRBV19 and TRBJ2-1; no D gene can be assigned with confidence. The sequence was obtained from a woman between 50 and 59 years old in good health and CMV-seropositive. The sequenced material came from PBMCs. Read as DNA, the sequence is TGTGCCAGTAATTCAGGTATCAACAATGAGCAGTTCTTC. This is translated as CASNSGINNEQFF.